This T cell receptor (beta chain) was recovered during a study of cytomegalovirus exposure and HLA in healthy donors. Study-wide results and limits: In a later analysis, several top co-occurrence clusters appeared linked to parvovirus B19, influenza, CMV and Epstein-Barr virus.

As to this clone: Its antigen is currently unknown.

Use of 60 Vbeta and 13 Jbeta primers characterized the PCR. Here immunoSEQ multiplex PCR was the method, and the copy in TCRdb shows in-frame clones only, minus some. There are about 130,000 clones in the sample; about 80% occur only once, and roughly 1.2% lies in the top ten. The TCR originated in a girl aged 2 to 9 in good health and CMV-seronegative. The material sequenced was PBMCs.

CDR3 in amino acids: CAWSRDTRTSGNTIYF. In DNA form, the CDR3 reads TGTGCCTGGAGCCGGGACACACGGACCTCTGGAAACACCATATATTTT. This chain joins TRBV30 and TRBJ1-3; the D gene is possibly TRBD1 (6 bases). The CDR3 contains 16 residues. V gave up 3 bases and J gave up 0 bases, with 15 bases separating them. CDR1 is GTSNPN, CDR2 SVGIG, per germline (reference sequence).